The 19 T cell receptor beta chains listed next were all sequenced from one sample in a study of brain T cells in children with intractable seizures. Libraries were prepared by immunoSEQ multiplex PCR; TCRdb keeps only in-frame clonotypes and omits some of them. The table lists tens of thousands of clones, around 90% of them singletons. Here the sequenced sample was peripheral blood, taken at surgery. The receptor source for this set is a girl aged 2 to 9 with Rasmussen encephalitis and intractable seizures.

J is TRBJ2-1 and V is TRBV29-1; D uncertain. Per the germline V gene, CDR1 is SQVTM and CDR2 is ANQGSEA. The V end lost 1 base, the J end lost 4 bases, and 17 bases lay between the germline ends. The CDR3 runs to 16 residues. CDR3 protein: CSVEGAPWVEYNEQFF. The CDR3, as DNA: TGCAGCGTTGAAGGCGCCCCGTGGGTTGAATACAATGAGCAGTTCTTC.

The genes are TRBV5-1 and TRBJ2-7; 9 nucleotides align to TRBD1. V lost 0 bases, J lost 5 bases, and 6 bases stayed unmatched. This CDR3 contains 15 residues. Germline V CDR1 and CDR2: SGHRS, YFSETQ. The CDR3 loop is CASSLGGTGSNEQYF. The CDR3 DNA reads TGCGCCAGCAGCTTGGGTGGGACAGGGAGTAACGAGCAGTACTTC.

This clone is a singleton in its sample. The rearrangement uses TRBV6-5 and TRBJ2-1, with 7 bases fitting TRBD2. In germline, CDR1 is MNHEY, CDR2 SVGAGI. The ends lost 5 bases at V and 4 bases at J; junction bases unmatched: 8. There are 15 residues in the CDR3. In nucleotides, the CDR3 is TGTGCCAGCAGTCCGACCGGCGGGGGTTACAATGAGCAGTTCTTC. This codes for CASSPTGGGYNEQFF.

V and J are TRBV19 and TRBJ1-6, with unresolved D. The ends were cut back, 5 bases at V and 0 bases at J, with 11 bases in the middle. The germline gives CDR1 LNHDA, CDR2 SQIVND (reference sequence). The CDR3 sequence is 16 residues long. The CDR3 coding sequence is TGTGCCAGTAGTGAAGCCTACAGCTCCTATAATTCACCCCTCCACTTT. Its translation is CASSEAYSSYNSPLHF.

The chain couples TRBV28 to TRBJ2-1; 14 bases map to TRBD2. Unmatched junction bases numbered 11, after V lost 6 bases and J lost 4 bases. The CDR3 runs to 18 residues. CDR1 is MDHEN, CDR2 SYDVKM, per germline. The CDR3 protein is CASSPPGLAGEVYNEQFF. DNA of the CDR3: TGTGCCAGCAGCCCACCGGGACTAGCGGGGGAAGTGTACAATGAGCAGTTCTTC.

The chain links TRBV7-8 to TRBJ2-7; D may be TRBD1 or TRBD2 (5 bases each). The CDR3 has 13 residues. Germline V gene lookup returns CDR1 SGHVS and CDR2 FQNEAQ. Trimming took off 5 bases at V and 3 bases at J, with 11 bases between the two ends. The CDR3 bases are TGTGCCAGCAGCCCCAGGGACGGCTACGAGCAGTACTTC. Its protein is CASSPRDGYEQYF.

This chain joins TRBV6-5 and TRBJ1-3; D remains unclear. This CDR3 spans 13 amino acids. V lost 3 bases and J lost 4, with 7 bases in between. Germline CDR1 MNHEY, CDR2 SVGAGI. The CDR3 DNA follows: TGTGCCAGCAGTTATCTTCCAGGAAACACCATATATTTT. It codes for CASSYLPGNTIYF.

V usage is TRBV3-1 (or the pseudogene TRBV3-2) and J usage is TRBJ1-2, with 9 bases that match TRBD1. Germline V lookup: CDR1 LGHDT, CDR2 YNNKEL (reference sequence). This CDR3 comprises 15 residues. Trimming cost V 2 bases and J 4 bases; bases outside gene matches: 5. The CDR3 coding sequence is TGTGCCAGCAGCCAACCTGAGACAGGGGGCTATGGCTACACCTTC. Protein: CASSQPETGGYGYTF.

V and J are TRBV30 and TRBJ2-3; D not resolved. V lost 0 bases and J lost 0, with 4 bases in between. The CDR3 covers 13 residues. Germline lookup yields CDR1 GTSNPN and CDR2 SVGIG (reference sequence). The DNA of the CDR3 is TGTGCCTGGAGTGTACGGAGCACAGATACGCAGTATTTT. This encodes CAWSVRSTDTQYF.

The J gene is TRBJ1-5, the V gene TRBV19; no clear D. Trimming took 3 bases from V and 4 from J, leaving 13 bases between them. CDR3 length equals 15 residues. Germline-derived CDR1 and CDR2 are LNHDA and SQIVND (reference sequence). CDR3 bases: TGTGCCAGTAGTATGGTAGGGATTTGGAATCAGCCCCAGCATTTT. Its translation: CASSMVGIWNQPQHF.

The genes are TRBV5-1 and TRBJ1-2, with 11 bases fitting TRBD1. The CDR3 runs to 15 residues. Germline V lookup: CDR1 SGHRS, CDR2 YFSETQ. V dropped 0 bases and J dropped 7; count of bases not matched to a gene: 5. CDR3 sequence: CASSLDGTGGSGYTF. In DNA, the CDR3 is TGCGCCAGCAGCTTGGATGGGACAGGGGGGTCTGGCTACACCTTC.

This rearrangement joins TRBV24-1 to TRBJ2-2; TRBD1 aligns across 10 bases. The CDR3 spans 16 residues. Germline CDR1 is KGHDR and CDR2 is SFDVKD. The V and J ends lost 1 base and 7 bases, in that order; junction bases with no gene match: 5. DNA for the CDR3: TGTGCCACCAGTGATTTTGGGACAGGGGTTTACGGGGAGCTGTTTTTT. Its translation: CATSDFGTGVYGELFF.

The V and J genes are TRBV28 and TRBJ2-4, with 7 bases that match TRBD1. Per the germline V gene, CDR1 is MDHEN and CDR2 is SYDVKM. Germline trimming cut 2 bases from V and 6 bases from J; bases unmatched to any gene: 1. The CDR3 has 13 amino acids. The CDR3 DNA sequence: TGTGCCAGCAGTTTAAGACAGGGAAACATTCAGTACTTC. Its translation: CASSLRQGNIQYF. Together with reference TRBV28 and TRBJ2-4, the CDR3 gives the full variable domain: DVKVTQSSRYLVKRTGEKVFLECVQDMDHENMFWYRQDPGLGLRLIYFSYDVKMKEKGDIPEGYSVSREKKERFSLILESASTNQTSMYLCASSLRQGNIQYFGAGTRLSVL.

The chain couples TRBV6-5 to TRBJ1-5; D remains ambiguous. CDR1 is MNHEY and CDR2 is SVGAGI in the germline V gene. The CDR3 has 13 residues. Trimming took off 6 bases at V and 0 bases at J, with 6 bases between the two ends. The CDR3 sequence: CASRIYSNQPQHF. The CDR3 DNA follows: TGTGCCAGCAGGATTTATAGCAATCAGCCCCAGCATTTT.

The CDR3 sequence is CASSLGGQGADGYTF. CDR3 DNA sequence: TGTGCCAGCAGCTTAGGTGGACAGGGGGCCGATGGCTACACCTTC. The gene calls are TRBV11-3 and TRBJ1-2; TRBD1 matches at 11 bases. Trimming at V came to 1 base and at J to 6 bases, leaving 4 bases not matched to a gene. CDR1 and CDR2 from the germline V gene are SGHNT and YENEEA. There are 15 residues in the CDR3.

V and J are TRBV5-1 and TRBJ2-7; D might be TRBD2 (5 bases). This CDR3 has 15 amino acids. CDR1 SGHRS and CDR2 YFSETQ come from the germline V gene. Trimming took 4 bases from V and 0 from J, leaving 14 bases between them. The CDR3 sequence is CASSSGLMSSYEQYF. Here the CDR3 DNA reads TGCGCCAGCAGCAGCGGACTGATGAGCTCCTACGAGCAGTACTTC. The full variable domain, in which reference TRBV5-1 and TRBJ2-7 provide the parts outside the CDR3, is KAGVTQTPRYLIKTRGQQVTLSCSPISGHRSVSWYQQTPGQGLQFLFEYFSETQRNKGNFPGRFSGRQFSNSRSEMNVSTLELGDSALYLCASSSGLMSSYEQYFGPGTRLTVT.

The CDR3 DNA follows: TGTGCCAGCAGTGAATATACAGTTGTACATGAGCAGTTCTTC. It encodes CASSEYTVVHEQFF. V usage is TRBV2 and J usage is TRBJ2-1; D unclear. The CDR3 is made up of 14 amino acids. Germline lookup yields CDR1 SNHLY and CDR2 FYNNEI. The germline V and J ends were trimmed by 2 bases and 8 bases, with 13 bases remaining between them.

The chain employs TRBV9 and TRBJ1-1; possible D gene TRBD1, 5 bases. The V gene's germline CDR1 is SGDLS and CDR2 YYNGEE. The CDR3 consists of 13 residues. Deletions cut 3 bases from V and 4 bases from J, with 10 bases between. The CDR3 here is CASSGSGGTEAFF. For the CDR3, the DNA is TGTGCCAGCAGCGGGAGTGGGGGCACTGAAGCTTTCTTT.

The CDR3 loop reads CASSNRQLNEQFF. The CDR3 DNA reads TGTGCCAGCAGCAATAGACAGTTGAATGAGCAGTTCTTC. The V call is TRBV7-9, the J call TRBJ2-1, with D possibly matching TRBD1 (5 bases). V dropped 5 bases and J dropped 7 bases, with 12 bases sitting between them. This CDR3 comprises 13 residues. Germline values: CDR1 SEHNR, CDR2 FQNEAQ (reference sequence).